The sequence of this T cell receptor (beta chain) was determined in a study of spatial heterogeneity in lung cancer. V lost 4 bases to trimming and J lost 4 bases; unmatched junction nucleotides: 16. CDR1 is MGHRA, CDR2 YSYEKL, per germline. The CDR3 is made up of 18 amino acids. Time point specified: sample taken at primary tumor resection. The study, taken as a whole, reports: Tumoral mutation counts were tracked by counts of expanded intratumoral alpha and beta TCRs.

In this sample, this clonotype turned up a few times. Its antigen is unidentified. TCRdb processed the 5' RACE reads anew with MiXCR; each CDR3 protein has one entry. The sample lists about 27,000 distinct CDR3 sequences; approximately 6.5% were seen once. The specimen comprised lung tumor tissue, sampled at surgery. The sequence was collected from a male donor with early-stage non-small cell lung cancer. V and J are TRBV4-1 and TRBJ1-5; 7 bases are a match to TRBD1. CDR3 bases: TGCGCCAGCAGCCCCCGAACAGGGGCCCTACTAATGAATCAGCCCCAGCATTTT. Translated: CASSPRTGALLMNQPQHF.